This is a list of T cell receptor beta chains from one sample in a study of blood T cell repertoires in COVID-19. Method: immunoSEQ multiplex PCR; TCRdb's copy keeps in-frame clones and lacks some. The repertoire holds 230,000 or so clones, approximately 80% seen once, with about 1.5% in the top ten. Specimen: peripheral blood. The receptors stem from a woman in her thirties or forties who had recovered from COVID-19. The CDR3 runs from the conserved cysteine through the conserved F or W. Each record gives: J gene, V gene, D gene, clone size, CDR3 DNA, CDR3 protein. D genes are given only for firm matches. Rows give clone size only sometimes, using once, few, many, or a class for an expanded clone.

TRBJ1-6 | TRBV3-1/TRBV3-2 | . | few | TGTGCCAGCAGCCAAGGTCCCGATTCACCCCTCCACTTT | CASSQGPDSPLHF
TRBJ1-2 | TRBV7-2 | . | few | TGTGCCAGCAGCTTAGTGGCGGGATCGCGCGGCTACACCTTC | CASSLVAGSRGYTF
TRBJ1-3 | TRBV18 | . | . | TGTGCCAGCTCACACAATTCAGGCCTTTCAAGCTCTGGAAACACCATATATTTT | CASSHNSGLSSSGNTIYF
TRBJ2-5 | TRBV10-3 | TRBD2 | . | TGTGCCATCAGTGAAGGCGGGGGGGAGCAAGAGACCCAGTACTTC | CAISEGGGEQETQYF
TRBJ2-7 | TRBV6-5 | TRBD2 | . | TGTGCCAGCAGGGCAGGGACTAGCTTTTCCTACGAGCAGTACTTC | CASRAGTSFSYEQYF
TRBJ1-2 | TRBV30 | . | . | TGTGCCTGTCCGGGACACCCTTACTTCACCTTC | CACPGHPYFTF
TRBJ2-3 | TRBV11-3 | . | . | TGTGCCAGCAGCTCGGACAGGGAGGGTAGCACAGATACGCAGTATTTT | CASSSDREGSTDTQYF
TRBJ1-2 | TRBV6-5 | TRBD1 | . | TGTGCCAGCAGTTACTCCCCAGGGGGGTCTAACTATGGCTACACCTTC | CASSYSPGGSNYGYTF
TRBJ2-5 | TRBV7-2 | TRBD1 | . | TGTGCCAGCAGCTTAGCCCGGACAGGGACAGGGGAGACCCAGTACTTC | CASSLARTGTGETQYF
TRBJ2-1 | TRBV11-2 | . | . | TGTGCCAGCAGCTTAGAACAATCATACAATGAGCAGTTCTTC | CASSLEQSYNEQFF
TRBJ2-1 | TRBV7-2 | TRBD2 | . | TGTGCCAGCAGCTTAGAGCGGGGGGGCTACAATGAGCAGTTCTTC | CASSLERGGYNEQFF
TRBJ2-3 | TRBV5-1 | TRBD2 | . | TGCGCCAGCAGCTTGGGTCGGACTAGCGGGGGGATAGACTCAGATACGCAGTATTTT | CASSLGRTSGGIDSDTQYF
TRBJ2-2 | TRBV5-1 | TRBD2 | few | TGCGCCAGCAGCCAAACTAGCGGGTACACCGGGGAGCTGTTTTTT | CASSQTSGYTGELFF
TRBJ1-6 | TRBV4-2 | . | . | TGTGCCAGCAGCCCCGGACAGACCAATTCACCCCTCCACTTT | CASSPGQTNSPLHF
TRBJ2-3 | TRBV5-1 | . | . | TGCGCCAGCAGCTTGGGGTCCCGGGGAAGCACAGATACGCAGTATTTT | CASSLGSRGSTDTQYF
TRBJ1-3 | TRBV10-1 | . | . | TGCGCCAGCAGTGGTGGCCACCGCTCTGGAAACACCATATATTTT | CASSGGHRSGNTIYF
TRBJ2-5 | TRBV3-1/TRBV3-2 | . | . | TGTGCCAGCAGCTGGGCTGCAATTGGGGAGGTCGAGACCCAGTACTTC | CASSWAAIGEVETQYF
TRBJ2-2 | TRBV7-2 | . | . | TGTGCCAGCAGCTTCGCTCAGGGGACCGGGGAGCTGTTTTTT | CASSFAQGTGELFF
TRBJ2-3 | TRBV5-8 | TRBD2 | . | TGTGCCAGCAGCTTGGGAGTAGCGGGGTTGGGCACAGATACGCAGTATTTT | CASSLGVAGLGTDTQYF